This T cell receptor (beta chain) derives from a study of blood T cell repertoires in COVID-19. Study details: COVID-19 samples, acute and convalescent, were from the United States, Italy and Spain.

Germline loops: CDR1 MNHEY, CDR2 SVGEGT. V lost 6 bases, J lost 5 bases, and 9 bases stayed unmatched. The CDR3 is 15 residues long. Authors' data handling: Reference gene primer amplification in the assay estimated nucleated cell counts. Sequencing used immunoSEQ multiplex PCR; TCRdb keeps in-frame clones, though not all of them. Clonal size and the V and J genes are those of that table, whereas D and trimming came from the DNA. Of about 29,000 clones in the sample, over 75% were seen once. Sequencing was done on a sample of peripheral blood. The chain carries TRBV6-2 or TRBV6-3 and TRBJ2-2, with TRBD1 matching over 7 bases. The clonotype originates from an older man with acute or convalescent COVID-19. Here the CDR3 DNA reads TGTGCCAGCAGCCCAATAGACAGGGAGACCGGGGAGCTGTTTTTT. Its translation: CASSPIDRETGELFF.